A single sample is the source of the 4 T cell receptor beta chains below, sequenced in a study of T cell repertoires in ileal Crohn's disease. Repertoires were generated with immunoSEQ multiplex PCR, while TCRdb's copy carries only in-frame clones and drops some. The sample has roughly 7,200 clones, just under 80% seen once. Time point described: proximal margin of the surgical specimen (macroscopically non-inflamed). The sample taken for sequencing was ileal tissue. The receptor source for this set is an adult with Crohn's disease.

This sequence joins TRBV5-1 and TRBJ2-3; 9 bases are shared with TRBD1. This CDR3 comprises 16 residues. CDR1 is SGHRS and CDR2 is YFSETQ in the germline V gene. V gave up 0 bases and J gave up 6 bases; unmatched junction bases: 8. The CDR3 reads CASSLVGQGNVDTQYF. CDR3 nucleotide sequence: TGCGCCAGCAGCTTGGTGGGACAGGGAAACGTTGATACGCAGTATTTT.

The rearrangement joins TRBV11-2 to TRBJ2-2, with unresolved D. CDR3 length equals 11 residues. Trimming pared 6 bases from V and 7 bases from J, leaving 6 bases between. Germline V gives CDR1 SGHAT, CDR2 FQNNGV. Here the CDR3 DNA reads TGTGCCAGCAGTCAATTCGGGGAGCTGTTTTTT. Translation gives CASSQFGELFF.

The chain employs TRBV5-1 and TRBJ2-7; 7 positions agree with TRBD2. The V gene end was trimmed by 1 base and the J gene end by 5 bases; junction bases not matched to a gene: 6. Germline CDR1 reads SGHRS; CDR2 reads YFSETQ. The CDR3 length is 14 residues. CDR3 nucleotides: TGCGCCAGCAGCTTGCGGGGGGAGGACGACGAGCAGTACTTC. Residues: CASSLRGEDDEQYF.

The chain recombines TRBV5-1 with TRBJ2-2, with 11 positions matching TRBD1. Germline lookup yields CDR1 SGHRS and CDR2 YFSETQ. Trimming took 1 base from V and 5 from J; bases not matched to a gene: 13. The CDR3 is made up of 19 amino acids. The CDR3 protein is CASSLPGPGQGVGTGELFF. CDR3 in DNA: TGCGCCAGCAGCTTGCCCGGCCCGGGACAGGGGGTCGGTACCGGGGAGCTGTTTTTT.